This T cell receptor (beta chain) was observed in a study of shared clonotypes between healthy human individuals. Overall study results and limits: The diversity represented, both genetic and in exposure history, was limited by few donors.

Details on this clone: Antigen unknown.

The repertoire was sequenced with immunoSEQ multiplex PCR; TCRdb's copy has only in-frame clones and lacks some. The sample lists some 2,400,000 clones; about 94% were seen once. Sequencing was carried out using naive CD4+ T cells sorted from blood. Subset meaning: CD45RA+ positively selected. This TCR derives from a man in his late teens or twenties in good health.

The CDR3 region has the DNA TGTGCCAGCAGCAGGGGACAGCTATTCTCAGAAGAGACCCAGTACTTC. Residues: CASSRGQLFSEETQYF. The chain combines TRBV7-8 with TRBJ2-5; TRBD1 agrees at 7 bases. This CDR3 region has 16 residues. Trimming cost V 5 bases and J 3 bases; bases outside gene matches: 12. Germline CDR1 reads SGHVS; CDR2 reads FQNEAQ.